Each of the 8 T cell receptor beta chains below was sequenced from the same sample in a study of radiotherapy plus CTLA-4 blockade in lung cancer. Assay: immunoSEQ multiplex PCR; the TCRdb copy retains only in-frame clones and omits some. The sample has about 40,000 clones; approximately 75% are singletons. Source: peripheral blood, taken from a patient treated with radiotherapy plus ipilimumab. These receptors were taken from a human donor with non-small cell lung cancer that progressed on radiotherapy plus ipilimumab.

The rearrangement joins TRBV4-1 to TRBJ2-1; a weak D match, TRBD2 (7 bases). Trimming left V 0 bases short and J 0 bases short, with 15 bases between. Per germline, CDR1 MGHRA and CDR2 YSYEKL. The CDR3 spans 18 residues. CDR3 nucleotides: TGCGCCAGCAGCCAAGAGAATCGCGGGGGCGGCTCCTACAATGAGCAGTTCTTC. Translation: CASSQENRGGGSYNEQFF.

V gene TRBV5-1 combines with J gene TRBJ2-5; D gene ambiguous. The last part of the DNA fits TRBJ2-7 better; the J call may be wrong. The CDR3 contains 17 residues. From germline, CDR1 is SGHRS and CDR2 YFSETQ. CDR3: CASSFIPRSISSYEQYF. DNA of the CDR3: TGCGCCAGCAGCTTTATTCCTCGAAGCATCTCATCCTACGAGCAGTACTTC.

CDR3 region: CASSYRQGPYGYTF. The CDR3 nucleotides read TGTGCCAGTAGCTATCGGCAGGGGCCCTATGGCTACACCTTC. The chain recombines TRBV19 with TRBJ1-2; D is possibly TRBD1 (6 bases). This CDR3 has 14 residues. Germline V gene lookup returns CDR1 LNHDA and CDR2 SQIVND (reference sequence). V was clipped by 6 bases and J by 4 bases, with 15 bases between them.

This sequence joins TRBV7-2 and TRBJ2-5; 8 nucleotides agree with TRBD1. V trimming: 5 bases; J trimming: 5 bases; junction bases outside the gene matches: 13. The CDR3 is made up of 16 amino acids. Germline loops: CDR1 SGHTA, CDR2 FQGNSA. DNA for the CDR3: TGTGCCAGCAGCGGCTGGGGACAGGCGATCGGGGAGACCCAGTACTTC. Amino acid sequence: CASSGWGQAIGETQYF.

The chain's CDR3 is CASSLASGGTLSYEQYF. Here the CDR3 DNA reads TGTGCCAGCAGCTTGGCTAGCGGGGGGACTCTCTCCTACGAGCAGTACTTC. The rearrangement links TRBV5-4 to TRBJ2-7, with 11 bases identical to TRBD2. There are 17 residues in the CDR3. J was trimmed by 0 bases and V by 0 bases; bases with no gene match: 5. Germline CDR1 is SGHNT and CDR2 is YYREEE (reference sequence).

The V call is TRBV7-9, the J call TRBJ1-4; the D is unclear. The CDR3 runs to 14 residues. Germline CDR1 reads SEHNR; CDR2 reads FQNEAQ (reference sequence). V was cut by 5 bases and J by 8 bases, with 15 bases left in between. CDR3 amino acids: CASSQRSELEKLFF. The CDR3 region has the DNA TGTGCCAGCAGCCAACGCTCGGAGTTAGAAAAACTGTTTTTT.

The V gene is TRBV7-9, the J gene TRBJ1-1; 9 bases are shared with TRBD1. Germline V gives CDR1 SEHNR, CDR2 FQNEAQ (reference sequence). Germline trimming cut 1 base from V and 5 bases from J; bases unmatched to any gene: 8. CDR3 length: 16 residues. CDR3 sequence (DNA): TGTGCCAGCAGCTTAGGACAGGGGGGGAGTTTTACTGAAGCTTTCTTT. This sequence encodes CASSLGQGGSFTEAFF.

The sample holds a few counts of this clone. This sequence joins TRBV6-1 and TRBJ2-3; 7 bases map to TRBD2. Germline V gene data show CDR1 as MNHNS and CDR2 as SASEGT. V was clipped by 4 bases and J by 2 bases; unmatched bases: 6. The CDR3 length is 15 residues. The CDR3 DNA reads TGTGCCAGCAGTGCGGGACTAACTCTCACAGATACGCAGTATTTT. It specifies CASSAGLTLTDTQYF.